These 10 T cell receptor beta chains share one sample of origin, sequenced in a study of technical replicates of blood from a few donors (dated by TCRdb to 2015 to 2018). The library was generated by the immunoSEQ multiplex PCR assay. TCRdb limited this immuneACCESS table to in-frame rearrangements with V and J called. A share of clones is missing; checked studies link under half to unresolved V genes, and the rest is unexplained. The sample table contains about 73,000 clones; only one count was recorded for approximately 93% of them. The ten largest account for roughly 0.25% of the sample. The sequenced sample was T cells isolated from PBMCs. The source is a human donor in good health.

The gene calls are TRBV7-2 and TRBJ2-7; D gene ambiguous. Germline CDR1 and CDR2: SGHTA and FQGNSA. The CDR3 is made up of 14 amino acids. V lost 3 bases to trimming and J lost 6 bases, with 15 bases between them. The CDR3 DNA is TGTGCCAGCAGCTTGGAGCGCTTTATCCCCGAGCAGTACTTC. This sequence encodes CASSLERFIPEQYF. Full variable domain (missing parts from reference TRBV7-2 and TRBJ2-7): GAGVSQSPSNKVTEKGKDVELRCDPISGHTALYWYRQSLGQGLEFLIYFQGNSAPDKSGLPSDRFSAERTGGSVSTLTIQRTQQEDSAVYLCASSLERFIPEQYFGPGTRLTVT.

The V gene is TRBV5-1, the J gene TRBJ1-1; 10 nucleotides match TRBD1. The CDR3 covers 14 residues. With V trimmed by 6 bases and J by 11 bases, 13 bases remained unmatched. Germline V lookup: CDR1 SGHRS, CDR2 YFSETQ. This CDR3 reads CASNPNSGQGIAFF. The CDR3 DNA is TGCGCCAGCAACCCAAACTCGGGACAGGGGATTGCTTTCTTT.

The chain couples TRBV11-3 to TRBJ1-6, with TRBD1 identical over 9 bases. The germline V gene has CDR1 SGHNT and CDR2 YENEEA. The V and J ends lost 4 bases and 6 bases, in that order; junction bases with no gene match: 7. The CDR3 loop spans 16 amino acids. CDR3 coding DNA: TGTGCCAGCAGCTGGGACAGGGCGGGGGGTAATTCACCCCTCCACTTT. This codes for CASSWDRAGGNSPLHF.

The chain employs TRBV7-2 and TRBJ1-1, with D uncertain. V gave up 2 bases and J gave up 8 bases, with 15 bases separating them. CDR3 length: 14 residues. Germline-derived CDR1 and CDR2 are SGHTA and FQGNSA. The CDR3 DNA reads TGTGCCAGCAGCTTATCGAATGGAGTCTTAGAAGCTTTCTTT. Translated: CASSLSNGVLEAFF.

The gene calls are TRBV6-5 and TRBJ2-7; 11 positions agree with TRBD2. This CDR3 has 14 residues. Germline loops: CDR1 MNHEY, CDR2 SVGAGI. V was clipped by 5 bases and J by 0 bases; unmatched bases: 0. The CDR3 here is CASSTSGGSYEQYF. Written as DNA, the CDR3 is TGTGCCAGCAGTACTAGCGGGGGCTCCTACGAGCAGTACTTC.

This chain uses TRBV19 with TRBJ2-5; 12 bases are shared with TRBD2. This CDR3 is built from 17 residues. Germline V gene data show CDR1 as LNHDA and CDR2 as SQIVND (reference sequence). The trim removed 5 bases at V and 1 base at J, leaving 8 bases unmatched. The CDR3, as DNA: TGTGCCAGTAGTCCAAGACTAGCGGGGGCCTTCCAAGAGACCCAGTACTTC. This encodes CASSPRLAGAFQETQYF.

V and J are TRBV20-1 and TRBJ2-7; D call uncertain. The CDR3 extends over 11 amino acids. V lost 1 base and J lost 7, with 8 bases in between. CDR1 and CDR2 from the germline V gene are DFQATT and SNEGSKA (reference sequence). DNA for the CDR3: TGCAGTGCTAGAGCGGTGGAGGAGCAGTACTTC. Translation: CSARAVEEQYF.

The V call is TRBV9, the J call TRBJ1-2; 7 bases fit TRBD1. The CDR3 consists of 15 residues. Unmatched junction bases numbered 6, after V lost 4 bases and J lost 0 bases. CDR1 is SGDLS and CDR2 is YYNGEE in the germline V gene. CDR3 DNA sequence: TGTGCCAGCAGCCCTCGGACAGGTCCTAACTATGGCTACACCTTC. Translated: CASSPRTGPNYGYTF. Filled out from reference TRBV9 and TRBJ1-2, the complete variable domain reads DSGVTQTPKHLITATGQRVTLRCSPRSGDLSVYWYQQSLDQGLQFLIQYYNGEERAKGNILERFSAQQFPDLHSELNLSSLELGDSALYFCASSPRTGPNYGYTFGSGTRLTVV.

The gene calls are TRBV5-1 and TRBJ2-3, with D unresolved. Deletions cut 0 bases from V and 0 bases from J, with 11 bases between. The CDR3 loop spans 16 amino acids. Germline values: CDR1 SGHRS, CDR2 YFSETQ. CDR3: CASSLGVGASTDTQYF. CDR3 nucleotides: TGCGCCAGCAGCTTGGGAGTAGGAGCTAGCACAGATACGCAGTATTTT.

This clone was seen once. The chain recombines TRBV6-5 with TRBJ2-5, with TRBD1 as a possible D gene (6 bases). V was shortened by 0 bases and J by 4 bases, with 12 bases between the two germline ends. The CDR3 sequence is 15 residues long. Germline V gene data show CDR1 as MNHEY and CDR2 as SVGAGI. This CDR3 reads CASSYSGLQGETQYF. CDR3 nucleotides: TGTGCCAGCAGTTACTCGGGGTTACAGGGAGAGACCCAGTACTTC.